This section outlines one TCR beta chain sequence together with its context. Its antigen is not known. This sample was taken from a study of STAT5B mutations in CD4+ large granular lymphocyte leukemia. Germline V gene data show CDR1 as LGHNA and CDR2 as YSLEER. The CDR3 length is 16 residues. Trimming stripped 2 bases from V and 1 base from J, with 14 bases between. Here immunoSEQ multiplex PCR was the method, and the copy in TCRdb shows in-frame clones only, minus some. The data show tens of thousands of clones, approximately 84% seen once. General observations from the study: No patients shared main leukemic clonotypes, though approximately 26% appeared at low frequency elsewhere. Without HLA matching, higher CD4+ than CD8+ T-LGLL clonality could reflect small sample size. TRBV06-family usage was enriched in top patient clones (8/27) versus controls (2/35).

Sequencing used CD4+ T cells from blood buffy coats. The V call is TRBV4-3, the J call TRBJ1-1, with D maybe TRBD1 (5 bases). This receptor was obtained from a human donor in good health. The CDR3 DNA reads TGCGCCAGCAGCCAACAAATGAACACAGGGAACACTGAAGCTTTCTTT. Protein product: CASSQQMNTGNTEAFF.